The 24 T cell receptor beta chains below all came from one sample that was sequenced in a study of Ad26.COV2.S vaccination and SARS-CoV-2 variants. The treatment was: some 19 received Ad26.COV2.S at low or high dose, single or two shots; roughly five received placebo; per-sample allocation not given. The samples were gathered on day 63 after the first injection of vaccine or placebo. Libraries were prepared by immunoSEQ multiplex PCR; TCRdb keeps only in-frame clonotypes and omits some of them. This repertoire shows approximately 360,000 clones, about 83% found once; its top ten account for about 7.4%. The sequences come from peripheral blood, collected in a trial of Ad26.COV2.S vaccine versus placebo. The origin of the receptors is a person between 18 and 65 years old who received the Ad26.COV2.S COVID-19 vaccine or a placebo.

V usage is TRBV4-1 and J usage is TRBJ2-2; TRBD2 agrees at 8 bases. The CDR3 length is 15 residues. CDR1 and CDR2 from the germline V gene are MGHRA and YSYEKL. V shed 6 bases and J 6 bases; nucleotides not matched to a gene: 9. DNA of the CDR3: TGCGCCAGCAGTCGGGAGGGGCTAGCGGCCGGGGAGCTGTTTTTT. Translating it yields CASSREGLAAGELFF.

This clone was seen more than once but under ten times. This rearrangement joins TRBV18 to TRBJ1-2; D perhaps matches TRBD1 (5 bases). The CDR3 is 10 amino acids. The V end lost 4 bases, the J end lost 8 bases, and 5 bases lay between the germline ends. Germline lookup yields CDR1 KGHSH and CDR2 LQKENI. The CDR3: CASSRGGYTF. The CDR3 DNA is TGTGCCAGCTCACGGGGGGGCTACACCTTC.

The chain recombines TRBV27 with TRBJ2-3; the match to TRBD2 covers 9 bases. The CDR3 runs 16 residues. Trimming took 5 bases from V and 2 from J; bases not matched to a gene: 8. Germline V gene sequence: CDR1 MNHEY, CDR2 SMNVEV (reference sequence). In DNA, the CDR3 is TGTGCCAGCAGTGACCGACTAGCGGCCTTCACAGATACGCAGTATTTT. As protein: CASSDRLAAFTDTQYF.

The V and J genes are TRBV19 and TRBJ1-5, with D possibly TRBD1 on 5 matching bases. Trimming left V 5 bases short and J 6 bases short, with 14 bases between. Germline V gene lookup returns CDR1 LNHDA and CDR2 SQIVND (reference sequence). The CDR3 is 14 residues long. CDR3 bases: TGTGCCAGTAGTTCGGCAGGGAGGGTTCAGCCCCAGCATTTT. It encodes CASSSAGRVQPQHF.

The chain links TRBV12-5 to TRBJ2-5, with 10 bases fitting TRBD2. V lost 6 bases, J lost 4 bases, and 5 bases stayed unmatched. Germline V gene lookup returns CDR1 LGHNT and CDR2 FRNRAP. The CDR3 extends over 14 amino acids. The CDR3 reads CASGPAGGAETQYF. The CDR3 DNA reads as TGTGCTAGTGGACCAGCGGGGGGGGCAGAGACCCAGTACTTC.

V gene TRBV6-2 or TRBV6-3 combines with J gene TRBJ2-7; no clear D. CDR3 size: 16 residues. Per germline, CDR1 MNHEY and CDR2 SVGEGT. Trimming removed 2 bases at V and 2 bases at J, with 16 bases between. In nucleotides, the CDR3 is TGTGCCAGCAGTTACGGCGACCTCTCATGGCCCTACGAGCAGTACTTC. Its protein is CASSYGDLSWPYEQYF.

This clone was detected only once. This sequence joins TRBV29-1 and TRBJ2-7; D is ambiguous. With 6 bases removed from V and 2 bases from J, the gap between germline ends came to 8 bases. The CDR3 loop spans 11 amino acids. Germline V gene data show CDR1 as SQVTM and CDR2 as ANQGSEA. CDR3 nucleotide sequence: TGCAGCGTAAAGGACGCCTACGAGCAGTACTTC. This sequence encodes CSVKDAYEQYF.

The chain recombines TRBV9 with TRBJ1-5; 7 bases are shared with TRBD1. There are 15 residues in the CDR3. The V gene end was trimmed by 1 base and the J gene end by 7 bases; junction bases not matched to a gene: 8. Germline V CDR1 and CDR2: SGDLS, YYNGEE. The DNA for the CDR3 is TGTGCCAGCAGCGTAACAGGGGCTAGCAGGCAGCCCCAGCATTTT. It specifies CASSVTGASRQPQHF.

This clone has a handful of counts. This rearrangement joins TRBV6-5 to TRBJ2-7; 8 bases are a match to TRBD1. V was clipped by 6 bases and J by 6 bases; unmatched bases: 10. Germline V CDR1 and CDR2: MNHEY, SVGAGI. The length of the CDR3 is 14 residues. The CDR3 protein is CASSLLGQGSEQYF. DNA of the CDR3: TGTGCCAGCAGCCTCCTCGGACAGGGAAGCGAGCAGTACTTC.

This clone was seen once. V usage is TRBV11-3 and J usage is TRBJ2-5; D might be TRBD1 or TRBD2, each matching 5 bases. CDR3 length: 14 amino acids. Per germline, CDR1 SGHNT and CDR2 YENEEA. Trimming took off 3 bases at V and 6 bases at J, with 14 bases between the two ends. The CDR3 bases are TGTGCCAGCAGCTTGACTATAGGGGTCCAGACCCAGTACTTC. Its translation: CASSLTIGVQTQYF.

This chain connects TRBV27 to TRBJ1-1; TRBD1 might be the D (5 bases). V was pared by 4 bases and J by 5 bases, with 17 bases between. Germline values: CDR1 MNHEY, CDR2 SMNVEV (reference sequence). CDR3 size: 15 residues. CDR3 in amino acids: CASSSWGRGLTEAFF. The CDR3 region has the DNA TGTGCCAGCAGTTCTTGGGGGAGAGGGCTTACTGAAGCTTTCTTT.

In nucleotides, the CDR3 is TGTGCCAGTAGCTTCAGCAATCAGCCCCAGCATTTT. As protein: CASSFSNQPQHF. V usage is TRBV19 and J usage is TRBJ1-5; D is unresolved. Trimming shortened V by 6 bases and J by 1 base, and 4 bases separated the two germline ends. This CDR3 is built from 12 residues. CDR1 LNHDA and CDR2 SQIVND come from the germline V gene (reference sequence).

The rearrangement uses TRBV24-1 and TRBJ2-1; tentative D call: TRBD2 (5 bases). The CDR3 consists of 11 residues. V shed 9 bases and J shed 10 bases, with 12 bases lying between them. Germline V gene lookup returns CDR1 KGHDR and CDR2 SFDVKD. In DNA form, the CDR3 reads TGTGCCACCGGCCCTAGCTACGAGCAGTTCTTC. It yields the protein CATGPSYEQFF.

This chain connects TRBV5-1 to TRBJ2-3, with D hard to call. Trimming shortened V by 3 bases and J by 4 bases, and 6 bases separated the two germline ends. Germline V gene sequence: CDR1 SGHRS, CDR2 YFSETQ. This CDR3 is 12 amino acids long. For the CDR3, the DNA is TGCGCCAGCAGCTACAGCTCAGATACGCAGTATTTT. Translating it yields CASSYSSDTQYF.

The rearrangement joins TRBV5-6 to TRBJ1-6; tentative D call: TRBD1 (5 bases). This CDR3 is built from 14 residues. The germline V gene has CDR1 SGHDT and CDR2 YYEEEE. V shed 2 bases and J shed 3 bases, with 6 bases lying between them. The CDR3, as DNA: TGTGCCAGCAGCTTAGGGGTCTATAATTCACCCCTCCACTTT. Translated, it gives CASSLGVYNSPLHF.

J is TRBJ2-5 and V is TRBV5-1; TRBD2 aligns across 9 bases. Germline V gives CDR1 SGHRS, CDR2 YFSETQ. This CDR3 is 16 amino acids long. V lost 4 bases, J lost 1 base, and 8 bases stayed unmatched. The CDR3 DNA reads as TGCGCCAGCAGCATGGGTTCTAGCGGGACCCAAGAGACCCAGTACTTC. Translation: CASSMGSSGTQETQYF.

CDR3 bases: TGTGCCGGATTTTTTCGGGGGCGGGAAAAACTGTTTTTT. Its protein product is CAGFFRGREKLFF. The V and J genes are TRBV30 and TRBJ1-4, with a weak D call TRBD1 (6 bases). Looked up from germline, CDR1 is GTSNPN and CDR2 is SVGIG (reference sequence). This CDR3 is built from 13 residues. Trimming stripped 8 bases from V and 8 bases from J, with 18 bases between. Filled out from reference TRBV30 and TRBJ1-4, the complete variable domain reads SQTIHQWPATLVQPVGSPLSLECTVEGTSNPNLYWYRQAAGRGLQLLFYSVGIGQISSEVPQNLSASRPQDRQFILSSKKLLLSDSGFYLCAGFFRGREKLFFGSGTQLSVL.

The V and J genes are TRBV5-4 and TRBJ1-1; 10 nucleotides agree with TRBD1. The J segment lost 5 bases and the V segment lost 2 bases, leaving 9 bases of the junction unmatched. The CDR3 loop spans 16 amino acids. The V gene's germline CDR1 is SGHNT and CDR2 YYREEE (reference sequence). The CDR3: CASSFPRTGGATEAFF. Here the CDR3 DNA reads TGTGCCAGCAGCTTCCCTCGGACAGGGGGAGCGACTGAAGCTTTCTTT.

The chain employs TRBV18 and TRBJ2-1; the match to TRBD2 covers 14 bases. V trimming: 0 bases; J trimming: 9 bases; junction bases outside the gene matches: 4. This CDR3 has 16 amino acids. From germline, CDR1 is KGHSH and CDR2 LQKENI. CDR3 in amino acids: CASSPPGLAGVSEQFF. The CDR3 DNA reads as TGTGCCAGCTCACCACCGGGACTAGCGGGAGTTAGTGAGCAGTTCTTC.

CDR3 residues: CASSQDSTGMANVLTF. CDR3 coding DNA: TGCGCCAGCAGCCAAGATAGCACGGGTATGGCCAACGTCCTGACTTTC. This rearrangement joins TRBV4-1 to TRBJ2-6; D is ambiguous. The CDR3 sequence is 16 residues long. CDR1 is MGHRA, CDR2 YSYEKL, per germline. The germline V and J ends were trimmed by 0 bases and 6 bases, with 12 bases remaining between them.

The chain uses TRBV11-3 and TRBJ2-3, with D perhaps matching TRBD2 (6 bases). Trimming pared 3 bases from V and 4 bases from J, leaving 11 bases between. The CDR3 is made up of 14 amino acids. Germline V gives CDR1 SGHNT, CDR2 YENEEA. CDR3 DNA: TGTGCCAGCAGCTTGGGGGGATACCCAGATACGCAGTATTTT. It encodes CASSLGGYPDTQYF.

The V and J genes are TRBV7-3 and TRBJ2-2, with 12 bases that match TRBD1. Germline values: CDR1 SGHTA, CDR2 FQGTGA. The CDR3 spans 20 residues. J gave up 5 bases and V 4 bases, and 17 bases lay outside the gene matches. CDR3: CASSSLPGQGALMRTGELFF. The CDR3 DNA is TGTGCCAGCAGCTCCCTCCCGGGACAGGGGGCCCTTATGAGAACCGGGGAGCTGTTTTTT.

CDR3 sequence reads: CASGQISGNTIYF. The DNA for the CDR3 is TGCGCCAGCGGACAGATCTCTGGAAACACCATATATTTT. This chain uses TRBV4-1 with TRBJ1-3, with TRBD1 as a possible D gene (6 bases). Trimming removed 8 bases from V and 0 bases from J, with 8 bases in between. The CDR3 is 13 residues long. The germline CDR1 and CDR2 sequences are MGHRA and YSYEKL.

CDR3 amino acids: CASSSTGEFSEAFF. In DNA, the CDR3 is TGTGCCAGCAGTTCGACAGGGGAATTCTCTGAAGCTTTCTTT. This rearrangement joins TRBV6-2 or TRBV6-3 to TRBJ1-1, with 8 bases identical to TRBD1. Trimming cost V 4 bases and J 6 bases; bases outside gene matches: 7. The CDR3 contains 14 residues. The germline CDR1 and CDR2 sequences are MNHEY and SVGEGT.